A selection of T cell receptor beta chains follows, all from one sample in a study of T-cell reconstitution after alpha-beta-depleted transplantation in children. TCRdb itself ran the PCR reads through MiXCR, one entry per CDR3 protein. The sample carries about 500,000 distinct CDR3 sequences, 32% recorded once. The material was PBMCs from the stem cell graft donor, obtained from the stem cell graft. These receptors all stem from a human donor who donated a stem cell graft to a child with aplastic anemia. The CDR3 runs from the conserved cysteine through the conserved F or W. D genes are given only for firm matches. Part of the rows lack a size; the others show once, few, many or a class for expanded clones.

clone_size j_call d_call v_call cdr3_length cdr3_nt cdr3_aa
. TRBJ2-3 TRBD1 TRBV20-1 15 TGCAGTGCTAATCCGGGACAGGGGGCCACAGATACGCAGTATTTT CSANPGQGATDTQYF
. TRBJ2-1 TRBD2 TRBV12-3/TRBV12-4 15 TGTGCCAGCAGTTTACTAGCGGGAGGGTCTAATGAGCAGTTCTTC CASSLLAGGSNEQFF
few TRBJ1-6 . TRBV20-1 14 TGCAGTGCTAGCCCCGGGACTGCTAATTCACCCCTCCACTTT CSASPGTANSPLHF
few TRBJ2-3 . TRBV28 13 TGTGCCAGCACGCGGATAAGCACAGATACGCAGTATTTT CASTRISTDTQYF
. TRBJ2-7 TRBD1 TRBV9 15 TGTGCCAGCAGCCCAAAGACAGGGGGGGACTACGAGCAGTACTTC CASSPKTGGDYEQYF
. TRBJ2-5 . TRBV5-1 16 TGCGCCAGCAGCGGGGGCGAATTGGAGAGACAAGAGACCCAGTACTTC CASSGGELERQETQYF
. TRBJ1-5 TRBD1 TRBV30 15 TGTGCCTGGAGTCTAGGAGGACAGGCCCATCAGCCCCAGCATTTT CAWSLGGQAHQPQHF
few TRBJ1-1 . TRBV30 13 TGTGCCTGGAGTGTAATGCACAACACTGAAGCTTTCTTT CAWSVMHNTEAFF
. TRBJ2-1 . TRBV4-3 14 TGCGCCAGCAGTGGTAGCGGAAGTAACAATGAGCAGTTCTTC CASSGSGSNNEQFF
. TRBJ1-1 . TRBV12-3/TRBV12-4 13 TGTGCCAGCAGAGAGACAGGGAACACTGAAGCTTTCTTT CASRETGNTEAFF
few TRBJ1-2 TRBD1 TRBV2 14 TGTGCCAGCAGTGGAGGGGGCGGTAGCTATGGCTACACCTTC CASSGGGGSYGYTF
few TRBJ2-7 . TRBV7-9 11 TGTGCCAGCAGCTCAGAAGGGGGGCAGTACTTC CASSSEGGQYF
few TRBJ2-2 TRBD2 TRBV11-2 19 TGTGCCAGCAGCAAACCCGGACAGTCTAGCGGGACGTTTACCGGGGAGCTGTTTTTT CASSKPGQSSGTFTGELFF
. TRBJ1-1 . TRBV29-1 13 TGCAGCGTTGAAGTCCAGGGTCGGACTGAAGCTTTCTTT CSVEVQGRTEAFF
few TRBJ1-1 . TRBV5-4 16 TGTGCCAGCAGCTTGGGGCCCGAGGGGGAGGACACTGAAGCTTTCTTT CASSLGPEGEDTEAFF
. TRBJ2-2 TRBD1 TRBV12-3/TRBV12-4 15 TGTGCCAGCAGTCTCCGGGACAGGGTAACCGGGGAGCTGTTTTTT CASSLRDRVTGELFF
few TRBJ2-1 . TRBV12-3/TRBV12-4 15 TGTGCCAGCAGCCCCCGGGCCCTAGGGCGCAATGAGCAGTTCTTC CASSPRALGRNEQFF
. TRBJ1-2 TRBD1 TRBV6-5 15 TGTGCCAGCAGTTACGCCGGGACAGGGTACTATGGCTACACCTTC CASSYAGTGYYGYTF
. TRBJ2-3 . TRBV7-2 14 TGTGCCAGCAGCCTCAACGGGCCCGCAGATACGCAGTATTTT CASSLNGPADTQYF
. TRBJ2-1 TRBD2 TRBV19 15 TGTGCCAGTAGCCCCACTAGCGGCCAGGGGTACGAGCAGTTCTTC CASSPTSGQGYEQFF
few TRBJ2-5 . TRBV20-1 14 TGCAGTGCTAGAGGGGACTTTTACAAAGAGACCCAGTACTTC CSARGDFYKETQYF
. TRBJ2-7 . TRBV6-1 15 TGTGCCAGCAGTCCCCTCTCCCGGCTCAACGGGGAGCAGTACTTC CASSPLSRLNGEQYF
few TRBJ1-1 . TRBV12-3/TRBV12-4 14 TGTGCCAGCAGTTCCTTGACAGGAAACCAAGGGGCTTTCTTT CASSSLTGNQGAFF
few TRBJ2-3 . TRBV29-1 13 TGCAGCGTCAACCTGGGAAGCACAGATACGCAGTATTTT CSVNLGSTDTQYF
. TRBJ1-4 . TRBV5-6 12 TGTGCCAGCAGCTTGATTAATGAAAAACTGTTTTTT CASSLINEKLFF
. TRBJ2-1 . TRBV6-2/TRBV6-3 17 TGTGCCAGCAGTTACTCGGGCTCTGGCGGAGTGTACAATGAGCAGTTCTTC CASSYSGSGGVYNEQFF
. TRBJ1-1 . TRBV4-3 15 TGCGCCAGCAGCCAAGTCGGAAAGGGTGACACTGAAGCTTTCTTT CASSQVGKGDTEAFF
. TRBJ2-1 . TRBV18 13 TGTGCCAGCTCACCACCGAGCTCGAGTGAGCAGTTCTTC CASSPPSSSEQFF
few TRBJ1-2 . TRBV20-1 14 TGCAGTGCTAGAGATCGGGCAGGCTGGCTTGGCTACACCTTC CSARDRAGWLGYTF
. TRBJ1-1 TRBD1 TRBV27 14 TGTGCCAGCAGCGCGACAGGGACCCACACTGAAGCTTTCTTT CASSATGTHTEAFF
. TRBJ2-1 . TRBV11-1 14 TGTGCCAGCGACGGCCCGAGCTCCTACAATGAGCAGTTCTTC CASDGPSSYNEQFF
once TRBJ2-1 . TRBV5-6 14 TGTGCCAGCCTGGAAGGACTTATGTACAATGAGCAGTTCTTC CASLEGLMYNEQFF
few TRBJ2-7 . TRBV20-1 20 . CSARDLGSSYEQYFGDEQYF
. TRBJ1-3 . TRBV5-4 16 TGTGCCAGCAGCTTGGCTCACACACAGCCTGGAAACACCATATATTTT CASSLAHTQPGNTIYF
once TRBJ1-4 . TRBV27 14 TGTGCCAGCAGTAGGGGGAGAACTAATGAAAAACTGTTTTTT CASSRGRTNEKLFF
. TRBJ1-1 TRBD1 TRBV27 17 TGTGCCAGCCGCCCCGGGACAGGGAAACCGATGAACACTGAAGCTTTCTTT CASRPGTGKPMNTEAFF
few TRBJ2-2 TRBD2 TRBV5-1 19 TGCGCCAGCAGCTTGCCCTACGGGGCCGAGGGAGGGCGAACCGGGGAGCTGTTTTTT CASSLPYGAEGGRTGELFF
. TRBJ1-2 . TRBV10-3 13 TGTGCCATCGAGGGGATGCGGGACTATGGCTACACCTTC CAIEGMRDYGYTF
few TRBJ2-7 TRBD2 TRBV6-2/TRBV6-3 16 TGTGCCAGCAGACGTTCTAGCGGGAGGGCCGAGTACGAGCAGTACTTC CASRRSSGRAEYEQYF
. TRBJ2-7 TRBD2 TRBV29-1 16 TGCAGCGTTGAGGGTTGGGCTAGCGGGTATTCCTACGAGCAGTACTTC CSVEGWASGYSYEQYF
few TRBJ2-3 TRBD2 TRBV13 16 TGTGCCAGCAGTGAACTGACTAGCGGGCCCACAGATACGCAGTATTTT CASSELTSGPTDTQYF
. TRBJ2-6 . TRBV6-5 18 TGTGCCAGCAGTTACTCGATGTTGGTGAGCCCTGGGGCCAACGTCCTGACTTTC CASSYSMLVSPGANVLTF
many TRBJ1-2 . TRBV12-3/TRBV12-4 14 TGTGCCAGCAGTTTTAGGGGCTGGGGCTATGGCTACACCTTC CASSFRGWGYGYTF
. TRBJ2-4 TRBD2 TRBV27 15 TGTGCCAGCAGTTTTGCCTGGGGCGGGGGTAACATTCAGTACTTC CASSFAWGGGNIQYF
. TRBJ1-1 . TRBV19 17 TGTGCCAGTTCGTTATCATTCTGGGGGCCGGCGAAGACTGAAGCTTTCTTT CASSLSFWGPAKTEAFF
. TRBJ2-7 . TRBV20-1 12 TGCAGTGCTCTCCGGGACTCCTACGAGCAGTACTTC CSALRDSYEQYF
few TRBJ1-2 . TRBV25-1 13 TGTGCCAGCAGTGAGCCGGGGAGGGGGGCCCTAACCTTC CASSEPGRGALTF
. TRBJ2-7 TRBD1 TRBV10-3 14 TGTGCCATCAGAATGAGGGACAGCTCCTACGAGCAGTACTTC CAIRMRDSSYEQYF
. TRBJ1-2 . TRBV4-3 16 TGCGCCAGCAGCCCCGCTGGGGGGGGGCGAATTGGTGGCTACACCTTC CASSPAGGGRIGGYTF
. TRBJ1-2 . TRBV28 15 TGTGCCAGCAGTGGCGGAGGGGGGCTCTTGACTGGCTACACCTTC CASSGGGGLLTGYTF
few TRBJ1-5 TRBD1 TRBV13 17 TGTGCCAGCAGCTTAGGTTATTCCGGGACAGGGAACCAGCCCCAGCATTTT CASSLGYSGTGNQPQHF
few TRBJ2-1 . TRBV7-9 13 TGTGCCAGCAGGAAACCGGGGTACAATGAGCAGTTCTTC CASRKPGYNEQFF
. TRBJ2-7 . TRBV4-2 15 TGTGCCAGCAGCCAAGGGCAGGGTCCTTTACACGAGCAGTACTTC CASSQGQGPLHEQYF
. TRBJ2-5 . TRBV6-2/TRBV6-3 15 TGTGCCAGCAGTCAACTGGAGGCAGCCAAAGAGACCCAGTACTTC CASSQLEAAKETQYF
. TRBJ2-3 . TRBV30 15 TGTGCCTGGAGGATTTCGGGCTTTATCACAGATACGCAGTATTTT CAWRISGFITDTQYF
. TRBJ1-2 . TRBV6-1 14 TGTGCCAGCAGCTCCGCTGGACAATTCTATGGCTACACCTTC CASSSAGQFYGYTF
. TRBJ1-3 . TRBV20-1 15 TGCAGTGCTAGAGTAGGGGGGTTGCCTGGAAACACCATATATTTT CSARVGGLPGNTIYF
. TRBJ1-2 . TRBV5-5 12 TGTGCCAGCAGCCCAGGGCTCTATGGCTACGCCTTC CASSPGLYGYAF
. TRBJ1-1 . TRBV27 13 TGTGCCAGCAGTCCTATATCTGGCCTAGAAGCTTTCTTT CASSPISGLEAFF